Listed below are T cell receptor beta chains from one sample, sequenced in a study of regulatory T cells in long-lasting Graves disease. TCRdb re-analysed the multiplex PCR reads in MiXCR, keeping a single row per CDR3 protein. The profile shows around 400,000 distinct CDR3 sequences, about 20% of them singletons. The material was peripheral blood mononuclear cells (PBMCs), obtained when the disease was refractory, from a patient treated with antithyroid drugs. All receptors derive from a female donor with Graves disease. The CDR3 runs from the conserved cysteine through the conserved F or W. D genes are given only for firm matches. Size values are once, few and many counts, or a class for expanded clones, and some rows have none.

d_call	clone_size	v_call	j_call	cdr3_aa	cdr3_nt
-	once	TRBV29-1	TRBJ1-1	CSVEISVMNTEAFF	TGCAGCGTTGAGATCAGCGTCATGAACACTGAAGCTTTCTTT
TRBD2	few	TRBV20-1	TRBJ2-5	CSARDELAGVGETQYF	TGCAGTGCTAGAGATGAACTAGCGGGAGTGGGGGAGACCCAGTACTTC
-	-	TRBV7-6	TRBJ2-7	CASSLGSGEDEQYF	TGTGCCAGCAGCTTAGGTTCAGGGGAGGACGAGCAGTACTTC
-	-	TRBV28	TRBJ2-1	CASNSPSTGVSYNEQFF	TGTGCCAGCAATTCACCGAGTACGGGAGTCTCCTACAATGAGCAGTTCTTC
-	-	TRBV18	TRBJ1-1	CASSPFNSNTEAFF	TGTGCCAGCTCACCATTCAACTCGAACACTGAAGCTTTCTTT
-	-	TRBV20-1	TRBJ2-6	CSARDHRDRSGANVLTF	TGCAGTGCTAGAGACCATAGAGACAGGTCTGGGGCCAACGTCCTGACTTTC
TRBD1	-	TRBV20-1	TRBJ2-7	CSATRDSRHEQYF	TGCAGTGCTACGAGGGACAGTAGGCACGAGCAGTATTTC
-	-	TRBV30	TRBJ1-4	CAWSAPSSGRYEKLFF	TGTGCCTGGAGTGCCCCCAGTTCCGGGAGGTATGAAAAACTGTTTTTT
-	many	TRBV28	TRBJ1-4	CASSHRDTNEKLFF	TGTGCCAGCAGCCACAGGGACACTAATGAAAAACTGTTTTTT
TRBD1	many	TRBV2	TRBJ2-4	CASGTGTGSGENIQYF	TGTGCCAGCGGAACCGGGACAGGCAGTGGGGAAAACATTCAGTACTTC
-	-	TRBV25-1	TRBJ2-7	CASSGSGVYHEQYF	TGTGCCAGCAGTGGTTCAGGGGTCTACCACGAGCAGTACTTC
TRBD1	-	TRBV7-6	TRBJ2-5	CASSNRGLETQYF	TGTGCCAGCAGCAACAGGGGGCTTGAGACCCAGTACTTC
TRBD2	many	TRBV2	TRBJ2-7	CASRLGTSSLRQYF	TGTGCCAGCAGATTGGGGACTAGTTCATTAAGGCAGTACTTC
-	-	TRBV30	TRBJ2-6	CGSSSGANVLTF	TGTGGAAGTAGCTCTGGGGCCAACGTCCTGACTTTC
TRBD1	-	TRBV20-1	TRBJ1-1	CSARRQGAYTEAFF	TGCAGTGCTAGACGACAGGGGGCGTACACTGAAGCTTTCTTT
TRBD2	-	TRBV6-2/TRBV6-3	TRBJ2-5	CASSYSFRLAGERETQYF	TGTGCCAGCAGTTACTCGTTCCGGCTAGCGGGAGAGAGGGAGACCCAGTACTTC
-	-	TRBV20-1	TRBJ2-3	CSARDFGRSTDTQYF	TGCAGTGCTAGAGATTTCGGGAGAAGCACAGATACGCAGTATTTT
TRBD2	-	TRBV6-1	TRBJ2-6	CASWLAGSSGANVLTF	TGTGCCAGCTGGCTAGCGGGTTCCTCTGGGGCCAACGTCCTGACTTTC
-	-	TRBV9	TRBJ2-5	CASNIEGRYQETQYF	TGTGCCAGCAATATAGAGGGGAGATACCAAGAGACCCAGTACTTC
-	few	TRBV5-6	TRBJ1-5	CASSSLGPGSNQPQHF	TGTGCCAGCAGCTCCTTAGGGCCAGGGAGCAATCAGCCCCAGCATTTT
-	-	TRBV25-1	TRBJ2-7	CASSEIGLTSYEQYF	TGTGCCAGCAGTGAAATTGGGCTAACTTCCTACGAGCAGTACTTC
-	many	TRBV15	TRBJ2-5	CATSRDLQRSETQYF	TGTGCCACCAGCAGAGATCTGCAGCGGTCGGAGACCCAGTACTTC
-	few	TRBV12-3/TRBV12-4	TRBJ1-3	CASSLQAGNTIYF	TGTGCCAGCAGTTTACAGGCTGGAAACACCATATATTTT
-	-	TRBV12-3/TRBV12-4	TRBJ2-2	CASSFWSGSHTGELFF	TGTGCCAGCAGTTTTTGGTCCGGGAGTCACACCGGGGAGCTGTTTTTT
TRBD1	-	TRBV29-1	TRBJ2-7	CSVEDRTGSYEQYF	TGCAGCGTTGAAGACCGGACAGGTTCCTACGAGCAGTACTTC
-	few	TRBV7-2	TRBJ1-1	CALRRPGGAEAFF	TGTGCCTTAAGACGCCCGGGGGGGGCTGAAGCTTTCTTT
-	many	TRBV29-1	TRBJ2-5	CSGRASGNQETQYF	TGCAGCGGTAGAGCAAGCGGTAACCAAGAGACCCAGTACTTC
TRBD1	-	TRBV29-1	TRBJ2-6	CSALPGQGLTGANVLTF	TGCAGCGCCCTTCCGGGACAGGGGCTCACTGGGGCCAACGTCCTGACTTTC
TRBD1	few	TRBV2	TRBJ2-1	CASRGQGGYNEQFF	TGTGCCAGCAGGGGACAGGGAGGATACAATGAGCAGTTCTTC
-	-	TRBV19	TRBJ1-4	CASSRQDGEKLFF	TGTGCCAGTAGTCGACAGGACGGTGAAAAACTGTTTTTT
TRBD1	few	TRBV24-1	TRBJ2-1	CAILLPDRGHNEQFF	TGTGCCATACTTTTACCCGACAGGGGACACAATGAGCAGTTCTTC
TRBD2	-	TRBV10-3	TRBJ2-5	CASKSGVQETQYF	TGTGCCTCAAAGAGCGGGGTCCAAGAGACCCAGTACTTC